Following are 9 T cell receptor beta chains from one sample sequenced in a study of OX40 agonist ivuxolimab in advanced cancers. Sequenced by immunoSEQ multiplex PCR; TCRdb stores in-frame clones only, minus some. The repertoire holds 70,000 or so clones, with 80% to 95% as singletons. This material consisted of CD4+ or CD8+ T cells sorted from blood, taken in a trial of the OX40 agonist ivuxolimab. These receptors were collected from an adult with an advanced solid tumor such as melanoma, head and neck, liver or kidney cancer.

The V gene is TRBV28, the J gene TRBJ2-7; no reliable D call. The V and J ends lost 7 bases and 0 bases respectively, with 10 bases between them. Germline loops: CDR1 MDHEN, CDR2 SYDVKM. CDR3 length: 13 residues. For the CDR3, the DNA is TGTGCCAGCAATATTCAGAGCTCCTACGAGCAGTACTTC. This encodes CASNIQSSYEQYF.

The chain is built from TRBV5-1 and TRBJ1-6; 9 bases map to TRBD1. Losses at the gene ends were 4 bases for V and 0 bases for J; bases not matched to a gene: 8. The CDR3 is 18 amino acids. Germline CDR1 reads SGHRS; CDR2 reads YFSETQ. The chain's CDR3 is CASSPGTGLSSYNSPLHF. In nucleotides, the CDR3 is TGCGCCAGCAGCCCGGGGACAGGGCTGAGCTCCTATAATTCACCCCTCCACTTT.

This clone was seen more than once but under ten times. The CDR3 spells CAISGPGLAEYNEQFF. The CDR3 nucleotides are TGTGCCATCAGTGGTCCGGGACTAGCCGAGTACAATGAGCAGTTCTTC. This chain uses TRBV10-3 with TRBJ2-1, with 9 bases matching TRBD2. Losses at the gene ends were 4 bases for V and 4 bases for J; bases not matched to a gene: 8. The CDR3 has 16 amino acids. From germline, CDR1 is ENHRY and CDR2 SYGVKD.

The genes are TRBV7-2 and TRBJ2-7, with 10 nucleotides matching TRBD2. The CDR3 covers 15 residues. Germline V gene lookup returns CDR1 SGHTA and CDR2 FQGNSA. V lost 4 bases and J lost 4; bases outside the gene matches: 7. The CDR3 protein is CASSSLAGARYEQYF. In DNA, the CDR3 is TGTGCCAGCAGCTCCCTAGCGGGAGCCAGATACGAGCAGTACTTC. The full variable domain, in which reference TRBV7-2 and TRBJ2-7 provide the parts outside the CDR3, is GAGVSQSPSNKVTEKGKDVELRCDPISGHTALYWYRQSLGQGLEFLIYFQGNSAPDKSGLPSDRFSAERTGGSVSTLTIQRTQQEDSAVYLCASSSLAGARYEQYFGPGTRLTVT.

The DNA of the CDR3 is TGCGCCAGCAGCTCCCAGCGGGAGAGCGATACGCAGTATTTT. This sequence encodes CASSSQRESDTQYF. The chain carries TRBV5-1 and TRBJ2-3; 8 positions match TRBD2. Germline V lookup: CDR1 SGHRS, CDR2 YFSETQ. V shed 3 bases and J 6 bases; nucleotides not matched to a gene: 6. The CDR3 spans 14 residues.

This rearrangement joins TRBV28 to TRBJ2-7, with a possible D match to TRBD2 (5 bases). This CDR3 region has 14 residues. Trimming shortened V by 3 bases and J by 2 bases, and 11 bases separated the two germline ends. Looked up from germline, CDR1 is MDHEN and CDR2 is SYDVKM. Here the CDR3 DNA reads TGTGCCAGCAGTTTGGCCGGGGTCCCCTACGAGCAGTACTTC. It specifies CASSLAGVPYEQYF.

CDR3 protein: CASSAPQGGAEQYF. In DNA form, the CDR3 reads TGTGCCAGCAGTGCCCCCCAGGGCGGCGCCGAGCAGTACTTC. The rearrangement joins TRBV27 to TRBJ2-7, with D perhaps matching TRBD1 (5 bases). The CDR3 spans 14 residues. Per germline, CDR1 MNHEY and CDR2 SMNVEV (reference sequence). Trimming cost V 5 bases and J 6 bases, with 17 bases left between them.

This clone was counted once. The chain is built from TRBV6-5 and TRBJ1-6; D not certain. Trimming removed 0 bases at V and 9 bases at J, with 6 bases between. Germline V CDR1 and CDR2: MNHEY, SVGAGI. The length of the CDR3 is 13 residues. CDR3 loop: CASSYSRVSPLHF. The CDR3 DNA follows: TGTGCCAGCAGTTACTCGAGGGTTTCACCCCTCCACTTT.

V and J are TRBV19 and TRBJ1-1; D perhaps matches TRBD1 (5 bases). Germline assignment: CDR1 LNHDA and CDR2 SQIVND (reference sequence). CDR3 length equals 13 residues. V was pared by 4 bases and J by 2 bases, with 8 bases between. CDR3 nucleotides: TGTGCCAGTAGTACCACAGGAAACACTGAAGCTTTCTTT. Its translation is CASSTTGNTEAFF.